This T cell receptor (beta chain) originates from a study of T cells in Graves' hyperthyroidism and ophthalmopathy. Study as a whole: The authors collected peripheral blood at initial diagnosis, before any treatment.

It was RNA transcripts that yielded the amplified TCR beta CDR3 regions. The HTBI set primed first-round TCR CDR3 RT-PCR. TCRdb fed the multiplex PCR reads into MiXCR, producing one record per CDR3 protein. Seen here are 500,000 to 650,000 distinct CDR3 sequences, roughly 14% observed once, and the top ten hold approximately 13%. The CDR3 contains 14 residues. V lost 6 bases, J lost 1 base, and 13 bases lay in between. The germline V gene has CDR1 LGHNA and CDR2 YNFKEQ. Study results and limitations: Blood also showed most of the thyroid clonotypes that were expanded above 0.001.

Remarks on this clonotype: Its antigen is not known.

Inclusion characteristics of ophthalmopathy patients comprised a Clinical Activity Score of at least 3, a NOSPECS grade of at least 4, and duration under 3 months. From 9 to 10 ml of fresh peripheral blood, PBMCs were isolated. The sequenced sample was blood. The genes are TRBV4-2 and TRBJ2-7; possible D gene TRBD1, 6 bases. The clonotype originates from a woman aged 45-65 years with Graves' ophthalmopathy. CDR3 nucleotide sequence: TGTGCCAGCAGTACGGGTAGGGGGTCCTACGAGCAGTACTTC. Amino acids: CASSTGRGSYEQYF.